The 3 T cell receptor beta chains listed next were all sequenced from one sample in a study of OX40 agonist ivuxolimab in advanced cancers. The method was immunoSEQ multiplex PCR; TCRdb's version includes in-frame clones alone and lacks a portion of them. The repertoire includes some 47,000 clones, 79% of them detected once, and approximately 2% sits in the top ten. This specimen was CD4+ or CD8+ T cells sorted from blood, taken in a trial of the OX40 agonist ivuxolimab. These receptors were collected from an adult with an advanced solid tumor such as melanoma, head and neck, liver or kidney cancer.

This clone turned up a few times. This rearrangement joins TRBV7-9 to TRBJ1-2; 7 nucleotides match TRBD1. The trim removed 3 bases at V and 4 bases at J, leaving 5 bases unmatched. Germline V gene sequence: CDR1 SEHNR, CDR2 FQNEAQ (reference sequence). The CDR3 loop spans 14 amino acids. CDR3: CASSFRTGGYGYTF. CDR3 in DNA: TGTGCCAGCAGCTTCCGGACAGGAGGCTATGGCTACACCTTC. The full variable domain, completed using reference TRBV7-9 and TRBJ1-2, is DTGVSQNPRHKITKRGQNVTFRCDPISEHNRLYWYRQTLGQGPEFLTYFQNEAQLEKSRLLSDRFSAERPKGSFSTLEIQRTEQGDSAMYLCASSFRTGGYGYTFGSGTRLTVV.

The J gene is TRBJ1-1, the V gene TRBV6-5, with D unclear. Germline V lookup: CDR1 MNHEY, CDR2 SVGAGI. The CDR3 sequence is 14 residues long. Trimming took 6 bases from V and 1 from J, leaving 12 bases between them. CDR3 in DNA: TGTGCCAGCAGGAGAGATGGGCGGAACACTGAAGCTTTCTTT. As protein: CASRRDGRNTEAFF.

Written as DNA, the CDR3 is TGTGCCAGCAGCCCGACGGATGTAACTAACTATGGCTACACCTTC. It encodes CASSPTDVTNYGYTF. The rearrangement links TRBV4-2 to TRBJ1-2; unclear D gene. The CDR3 runs to 15 residues. Trimming stripped 4 bases from V and 0 bases from J, with 12 bases between. Looked up from germline, CDR1 is LGHNA and CDR2 is YNFKEQ.